This T cell receptor (beta chain) was sequenced during a study of monozygotic twins with inflammatory bowel disease. The CDR3 has 17 residues. Looked up from germline, CDR1 is SGHTA and CDR2 is FQGNSA. TCRdb derives one entry per CDR3 protein from the 5' RACE reads, leaving out DNA. The sample has fewer than 450,000 distinct CDR3 sequences. This sequence joins TRBV7-2 and TRBJ1-1; TCRdb outputs TRBD1, but without DNA this stays unchecked. This clonotype originated in a human donor with ulcerative colitis or Crohn's disease, or a healthy co-twin of an affected twin (not recorded which). Sequencing used blood. The CDR3 sequence: CASSSPPSGQLNTEAFF.